This TCR beta chain emerged from a study of blood T cell repertoires in COVID-19. On the study more broadly: COVID-19 samples, acute and convalescent, were from the United States, Italy and Spain. T cells, B-cell-depleted T cells, or PBMCs supplied cDNA or gDNA.

From germline, CDR1 is SGHDN and CDR2 FVKESK. J gave up 3 bases and V 2 bases, and 9 bases lay outside the gene matches. The CDR3 is 16 amino acids. Per the authors' pipeline: Amplified reference gene primers provided the basis for estimating nucleated cell counts. Profiling relied on immunoSEQ multiplex PCR, and the TCRdb table lists in-frame clones only, not all of them. Clone size and V and J calls were adopted from that table, with D and trimming inferred from the DNA. Among over 120,000 clones listed, approximately 82% were seen once. The sample consisted of peripheral blood. This receptor was taken from a man aged 55 to 70 with active or convalescent COVID-19. The chain carries TRBV14 and TRBJ2-7; 8 bases map to TRBD1. CDR3 region: CASSQIRTGQFYEQYF. CDR3 bases: TGTGCCAGCAGCCAAATAAGGACAGGGCAATTCTACGAGCAGTACTTC. Variable domain in full (rest from reference TRBV14 and TRBJ2-7): EAGVTQFPSHSVIEKGQTVTLRCDPISGHDNLYWYRRVMGKEIKFLLHFVKESKQDESGMPNNRFLAERTGGTYSTLKVQPAELEDSGVYFCASSQIRTGQFYEQYFGPGTRLTVT.